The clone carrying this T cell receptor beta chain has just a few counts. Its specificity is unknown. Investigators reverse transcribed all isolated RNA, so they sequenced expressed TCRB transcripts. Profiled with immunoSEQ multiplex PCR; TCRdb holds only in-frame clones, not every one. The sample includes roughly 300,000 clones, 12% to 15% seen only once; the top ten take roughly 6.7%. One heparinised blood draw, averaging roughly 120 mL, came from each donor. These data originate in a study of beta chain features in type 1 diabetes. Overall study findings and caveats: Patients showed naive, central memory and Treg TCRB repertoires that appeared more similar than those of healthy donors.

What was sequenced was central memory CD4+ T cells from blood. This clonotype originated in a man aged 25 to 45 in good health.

In DNA form, the CDR3 reads TGCGCCAGCAGCTTGGCCACCGGTTCCTACGAGCAGTACTTC. Amino acid sequence: CASSLATGSYEQYF. V and J are TRBV5-1 and TRBJ2-7; D remains unclear. CDR1 is SGHRS, CDR2 YFSETQ, per germline. Trimming took off 0 bases at V and 1 base at J, with 8 bases between the two ends. The CDR3 extends over 14 amino acids.